The T cell receptor beta chain under discussion was sequenced for a study of blood T cell repertoires in COVID-19. Study background: The United States, Italy and Spain were the sources of the acute and convalescent COVID-19 samples.

The table came from immunoSEQ multiplex PCR; TCRdb's copy has only in-frame clones and leaves some out. This table has approximately 120,000 clones, roughly four fifths appearing once. Participants came from about 23 US areas, aged about 18 to 89 years. Cohort 3 donors counted as recovered after two negative PCRs, clearance, or resolved symptoms. The CDR3 runs 13 residues. V lost 3 bases, J lost 3 bases, and 9 bases lay in between. CDR1 and CDR2 (germline): GTSNPN, SVGIG (reference sequence). This chain connects TRBV30 to TRBJ2-1, with D possibly being TRBD2 (5 bases). The sequence was collected from a man under 40 who had recovered from COVID-19. Material: PBMCs or T cells enriched from blood (not recorded which). This chain's CDR3 is CAWSIRGYNEQFF. Here the CDR3 DNA reads TGTGCCTGGAGCATACGGGGCTACAATGAGCAGTTCTTC.